Following are 3 T cell receptor beta chains from one sample sequenced in a study of blood T cell repertoires in COVID-19. Profiled with immunoSEQ multiplex PCR; TCRdb holds only in-frame clones, not every one. The sample includes about 95,000 clones, about 84% of them seen just once. Sequencing used peripheral blood. The source is an elderly man with active or convalescent COVID-19.

The V and J genes are TRBV18 and TRBJ1-1, with 9 positions matching TRBD1. Germline V gene lookup returns CDR1 KGHSH and CDR2 LQKENI. The CDR3 length is 14 residues. Trimming removed 6 bases from V and 5 bases from J; junction bases left unmatched: 7. CDR3 in amino acids: CASSLQGAKTEAFF. For the CDR3, the DNA is TGTGCCAGCTCTCTACAGGGGGCAAAGACTGAAGCTTTCTTT.

The chain couples TRBV19 to TRBJ2-7, with a tentative D call TRBD2 (6 bases). Trimming stripped 1 base from V and 4 bases from J, with 11 bases between. In germline, CDR1 is LNHDA, CDR2 SQIVND (reference sequence). CDR3 length equals 14 residues. For the CDR3, the DNA is TGTGCCAGTAGTATAGTTGGGACTGGATACGAGCAGTACTTC. It codes for CASSIVGTGYEQYF.

This clone showed up just once. The DNA of the CDR3 is TGTGCCAGCAGTTCGGTGCGGTTGGCGGGGAGCACAGATACGCAGTATTTT. Residues: CASSSVRLAGSTDTQYF. The V gene is TRBV6-2 or TRBV6-3, the J gene TRBJ2-3; perhaps TRBD2 as D (6 bases). Germline V gene sequence: CDR1 MNHEY, CDR2 SVGEGT. V was trimmed by 4 bases and J by 0 bases, leaving 17 bases between them. This CDR3 has 17 residues.